The rows below give T cell receptor beta chains drawn from one sample of a study of response to subunit inactivated influenza vaccine. TCRdb re-analysed the RT-PCR reads in MiXCR, keeping a single row per CDR3 protein. In the table there are about 300,000 distinct CDR3 sequences, 20% to 25% of which are singletons. This specimen consisted of PBMCs from blood, obtained 21 months after vaccination. These receptors all stem from a man aged 50-75 years who received an inactivated influenza vaccine. CDR3s include the opening cysteine and the closing phenylalanine or tryptophan. A D gene is named only where the DNA matches it firmly. Expanded clones get a size class; other rows say once, few or many, or leave the size out.

clone_size	d_call	v_call	cdr3_length	j_call	cdr3_aa	cdr3_nt
many	-	TRBV5-1	13	TRBJ2-5	CASSLGSQETQYF	TGTGCCAGCAGTTTAGGCAGCCAAGAGACCCAGTACTTC
-	TRBD2	TRBV11-2	15	TRBJ2-3	CASSSGRERTDTQYF	TGTGCCAGCAGCTCCGGGCGGGAGCGCACAGATACGCAGTATTTT
few	-	TRBV5-1	15	TRBJ2-5	CASSWGRALQETQYF	TGCGCCAGCAGCTGGGGACGGGCCCTCCAAGAGACCCAGTACTTC
-	-	TRBV21-1	14	TRBJ2-7	CASSATDGAYEQYF	TGTGCCAGCAGCGCCACGGACGGAGCCTACGAGCAGTACTTC
-	-	TRBV18	16	TRBJ1-4	CASSPPDFRFNEKLFF	TGTGCCAGCTCACCACCCGATTTCCGATTTAATGAAAAACTGTTTTTT
few	TRBD2	TRBV12-3/TRBV12-4	15	TRBJ2-1	CASSSLAVTYNEQFF	TGTGCCAGCAGCTCACTAGCGGTAACCTACAATGAGCAGTTCTTC
few	-	TRBV9	14	TRBJ1-1	CASSVGSTNTEAFF	TGTGCCAGCAGCGTAGGGTCTACGAACACTGAAGCTTTCTTT
-	-	TRBV5-1	14	TRBJ1-2	CASSSGPTSRGYTF	TGCGCCAGCAGCTCCGGACCAACTAGTCGGGGCTACACCTTC
-	-	TRBV10-1	14	TRBJ1-1	CASSESILNTEAFF	TGCGCCAGCAGTGAGTCTATCCTGAACACTGAAGCTTTCTTT
-	-	TRBV7-2	15	TRBJ1-2	CASSLSAKGGYGYTF	TGTGCCAGCAGCTTAAGTGCGAAGGGTGGCTATGGCTACACCTTC